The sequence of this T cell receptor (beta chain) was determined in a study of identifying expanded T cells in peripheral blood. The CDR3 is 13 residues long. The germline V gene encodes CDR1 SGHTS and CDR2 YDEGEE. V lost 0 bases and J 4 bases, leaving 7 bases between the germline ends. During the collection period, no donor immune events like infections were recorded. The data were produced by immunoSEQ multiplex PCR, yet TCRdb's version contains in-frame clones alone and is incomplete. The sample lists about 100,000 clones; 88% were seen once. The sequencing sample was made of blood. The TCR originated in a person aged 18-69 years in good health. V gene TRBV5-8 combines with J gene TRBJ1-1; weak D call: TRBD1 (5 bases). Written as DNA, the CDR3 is TGTGCCAGCAGCTTGGGAGGGGCCACTGAAGCTTTCTTT. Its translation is CASSLGGATEAFF.